The clone carrying this TCR delta chain was recorded at least ten times. It differs at one base from a far larger clone, so likely a read error. Other nucleotide sequences in the sample specify the same CDR3. Bulk repertoires came from Vgamma9/Vdelta2+ or Vdelta2-negative gammadelta T cells flow-sorted from PBMC. The data originate from a study of γδ T cells in repeated Plasmodium falciparum infection. At the level of the study: The natural-infection arm compared Malian children under seasonal malaria with matched Australian children. Sampling occurred at baseline, pre-infection for selected infections, and 21 days post-infection.

From germline, CDR1 is GEAIGNYY and CDR2 EKD. The CDR3 sequence is 18 residues long. After removal of 0 bases from V and 0 bases from J, the junction contained 12 bases not matched to a gene. Each sorted gammadelta sample had TRG and TRD chains sequenced. TCRdb reran clone calling via CATT on the multiplex PCR reads. The repertoire includes about 51,000 delta-chain clones, roughly 1.9% of them detected once, and around 24% sits in the top ten. Sample: gamma-delta T cells from blood. This chain uses TRDV2 with TRDJ1; 7 nucleotides agree with TRDD3. The receptor comes from a pool of human donors (malaria-infected and uninfected, not separated). In DNA, the CDR3 is TGTGCCTGTGACACCTTAAGTACTGGGGAACAGTACACCGATAAACTCATCTTT. It yields the protein CACDTLSTGEQYTDKLIF.